This T cell receptor (beta chain) was sequenced in a study of cytomegalovirus exposure and HLA in healthy donors. This clone was counted only a few times. The CDR3 is 15 amino acids. The trim removed 3 bases at V and 2 bases at J, leaving 4 bases unmatched. The germline V gene has CDR1 MGHRA and CDR2 YSYEKL. In the PCR, 60 Vbeta and 13 Jbeta primers were used. Clones were sequenced by immunoSEQ multiplex PCR, and TCRdb holds only the in-frame ones, with some missing. The profile shows under 35,000 clones, less than 70% of them singletons. This chain uses TRBV4-1 with TRBJ2-7; 10 bases are a match to TRBD2. The receptor was derived from a middle-aged man in good health and CMV-seropositive. The specimen sequenced was PBMCs. CDR3 sequence reads: CASSQFLAGAYEQYF. The CDR3 DNA is TGCGCCAGCAGCCAGTTCCTAGCGGGAGCCTACGAGCAGTACTTC.